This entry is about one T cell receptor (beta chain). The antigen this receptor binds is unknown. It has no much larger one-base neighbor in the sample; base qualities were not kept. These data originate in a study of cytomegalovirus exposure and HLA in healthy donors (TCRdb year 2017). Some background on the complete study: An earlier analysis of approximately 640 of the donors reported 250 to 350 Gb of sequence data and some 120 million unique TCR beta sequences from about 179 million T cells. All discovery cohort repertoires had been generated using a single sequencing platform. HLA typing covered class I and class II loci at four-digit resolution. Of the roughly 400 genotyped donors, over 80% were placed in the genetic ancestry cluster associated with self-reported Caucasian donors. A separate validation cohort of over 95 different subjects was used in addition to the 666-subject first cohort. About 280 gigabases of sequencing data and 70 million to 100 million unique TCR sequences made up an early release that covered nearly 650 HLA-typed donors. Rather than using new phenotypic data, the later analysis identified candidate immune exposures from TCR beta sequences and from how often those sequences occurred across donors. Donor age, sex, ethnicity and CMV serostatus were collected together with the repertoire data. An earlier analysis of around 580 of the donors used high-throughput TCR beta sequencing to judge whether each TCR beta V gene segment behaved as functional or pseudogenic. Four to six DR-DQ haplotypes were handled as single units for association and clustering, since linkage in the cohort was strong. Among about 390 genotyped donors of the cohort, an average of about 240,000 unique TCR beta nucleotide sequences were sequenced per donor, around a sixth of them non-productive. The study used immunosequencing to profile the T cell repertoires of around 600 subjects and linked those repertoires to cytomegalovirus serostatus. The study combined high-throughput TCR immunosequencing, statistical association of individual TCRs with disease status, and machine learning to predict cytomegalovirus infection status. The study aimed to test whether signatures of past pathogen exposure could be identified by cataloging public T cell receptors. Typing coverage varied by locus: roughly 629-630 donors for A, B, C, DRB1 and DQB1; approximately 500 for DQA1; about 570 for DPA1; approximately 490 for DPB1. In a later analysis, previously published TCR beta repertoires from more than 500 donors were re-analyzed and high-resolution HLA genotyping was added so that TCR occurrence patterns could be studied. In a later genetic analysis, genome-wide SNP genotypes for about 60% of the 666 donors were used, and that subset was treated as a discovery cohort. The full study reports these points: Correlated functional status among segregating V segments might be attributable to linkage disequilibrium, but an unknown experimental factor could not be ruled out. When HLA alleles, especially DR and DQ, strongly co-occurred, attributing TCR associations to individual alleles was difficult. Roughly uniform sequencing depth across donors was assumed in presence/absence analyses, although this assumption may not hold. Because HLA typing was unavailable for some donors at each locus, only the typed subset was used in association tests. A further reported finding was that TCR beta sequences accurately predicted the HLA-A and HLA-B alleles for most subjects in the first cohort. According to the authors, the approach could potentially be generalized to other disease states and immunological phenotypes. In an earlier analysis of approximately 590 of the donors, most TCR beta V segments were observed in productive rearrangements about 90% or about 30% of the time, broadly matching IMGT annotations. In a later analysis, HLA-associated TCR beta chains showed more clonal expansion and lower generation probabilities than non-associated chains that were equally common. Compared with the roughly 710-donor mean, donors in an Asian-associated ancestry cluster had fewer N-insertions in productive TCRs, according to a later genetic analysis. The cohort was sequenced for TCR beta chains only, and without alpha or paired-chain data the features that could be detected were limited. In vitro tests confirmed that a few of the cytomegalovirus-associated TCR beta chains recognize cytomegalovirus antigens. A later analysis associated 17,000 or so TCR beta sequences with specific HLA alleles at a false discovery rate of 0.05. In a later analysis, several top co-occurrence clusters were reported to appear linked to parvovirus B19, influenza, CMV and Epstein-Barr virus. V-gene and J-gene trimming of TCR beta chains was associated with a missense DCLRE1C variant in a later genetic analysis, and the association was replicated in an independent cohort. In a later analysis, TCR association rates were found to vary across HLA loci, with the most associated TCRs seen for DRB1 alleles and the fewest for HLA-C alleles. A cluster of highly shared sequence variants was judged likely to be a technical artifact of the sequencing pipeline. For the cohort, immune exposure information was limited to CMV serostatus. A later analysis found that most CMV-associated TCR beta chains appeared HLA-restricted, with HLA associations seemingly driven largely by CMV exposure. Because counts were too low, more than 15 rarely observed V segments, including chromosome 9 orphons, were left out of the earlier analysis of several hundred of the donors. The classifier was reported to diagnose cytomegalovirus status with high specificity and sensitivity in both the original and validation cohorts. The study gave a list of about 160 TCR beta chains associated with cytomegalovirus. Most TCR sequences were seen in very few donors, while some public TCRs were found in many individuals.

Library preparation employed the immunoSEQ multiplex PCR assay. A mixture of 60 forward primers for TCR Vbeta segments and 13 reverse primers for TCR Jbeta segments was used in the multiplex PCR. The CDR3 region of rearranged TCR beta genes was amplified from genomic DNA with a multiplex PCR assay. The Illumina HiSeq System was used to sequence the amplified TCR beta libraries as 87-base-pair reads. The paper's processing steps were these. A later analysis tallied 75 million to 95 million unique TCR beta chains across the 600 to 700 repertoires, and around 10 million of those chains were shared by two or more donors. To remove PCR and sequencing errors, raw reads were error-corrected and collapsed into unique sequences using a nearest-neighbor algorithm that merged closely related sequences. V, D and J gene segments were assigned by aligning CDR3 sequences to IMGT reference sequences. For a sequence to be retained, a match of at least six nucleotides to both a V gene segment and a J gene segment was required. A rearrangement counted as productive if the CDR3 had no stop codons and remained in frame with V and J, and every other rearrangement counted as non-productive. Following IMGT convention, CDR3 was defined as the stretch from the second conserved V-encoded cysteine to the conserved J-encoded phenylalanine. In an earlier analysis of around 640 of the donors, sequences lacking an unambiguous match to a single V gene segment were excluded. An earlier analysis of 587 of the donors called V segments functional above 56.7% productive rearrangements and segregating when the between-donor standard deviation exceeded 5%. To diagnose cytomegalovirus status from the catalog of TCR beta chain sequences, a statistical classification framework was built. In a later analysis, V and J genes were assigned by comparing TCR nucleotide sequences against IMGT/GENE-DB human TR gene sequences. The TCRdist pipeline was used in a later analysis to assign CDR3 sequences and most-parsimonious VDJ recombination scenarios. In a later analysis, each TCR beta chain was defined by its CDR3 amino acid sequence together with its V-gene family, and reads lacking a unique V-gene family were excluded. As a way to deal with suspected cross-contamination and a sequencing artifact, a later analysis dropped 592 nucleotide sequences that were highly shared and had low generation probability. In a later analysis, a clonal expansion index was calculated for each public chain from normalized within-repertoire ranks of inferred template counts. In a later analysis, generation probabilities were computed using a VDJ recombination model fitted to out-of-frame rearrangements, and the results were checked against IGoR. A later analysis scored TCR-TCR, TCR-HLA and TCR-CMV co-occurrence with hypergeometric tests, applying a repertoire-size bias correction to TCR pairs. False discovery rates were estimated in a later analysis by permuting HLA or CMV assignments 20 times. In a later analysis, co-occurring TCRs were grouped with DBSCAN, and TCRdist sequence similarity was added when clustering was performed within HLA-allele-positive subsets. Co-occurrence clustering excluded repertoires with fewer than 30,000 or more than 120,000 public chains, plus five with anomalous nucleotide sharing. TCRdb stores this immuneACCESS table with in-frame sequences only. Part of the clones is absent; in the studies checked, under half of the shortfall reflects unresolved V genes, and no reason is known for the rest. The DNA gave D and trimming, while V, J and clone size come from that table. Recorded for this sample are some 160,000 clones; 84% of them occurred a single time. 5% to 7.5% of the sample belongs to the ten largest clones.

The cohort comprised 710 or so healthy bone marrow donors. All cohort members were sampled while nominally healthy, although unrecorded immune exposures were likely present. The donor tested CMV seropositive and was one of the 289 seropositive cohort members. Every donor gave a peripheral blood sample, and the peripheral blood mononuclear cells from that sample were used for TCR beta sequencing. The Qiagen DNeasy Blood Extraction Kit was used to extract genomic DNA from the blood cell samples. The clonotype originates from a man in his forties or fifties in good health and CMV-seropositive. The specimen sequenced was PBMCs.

The base sequence is TGCGCCAGCAGCTTGACAGGGGGAACGGACGGCTACACCTTC. Its product reads: CASSLTGGTDGYTF. This sequence uses TRBV5-1 and TRBJ1-2; the central 8 bases match TRBD1. Ends trimmed: V by 1 base, J by 8 bases; bases unmatched to a gene: 7. Taken from the germline V gene, the CDR1 and CDR2 loops are SGHRS and YFSETQ. Spanning cysteine to phenylalanine, the CDR3 consists of 14 amino acids. Kept here is only the CDR3 DNA, which spans 42 bases and is read in frame from base 1. The reference TRBV5-1 and TRBJ1-2 proteins fill in what lies around the CDR3, so the full variable domain reads KAGVTQTPRYLIKTRGQQVTLSCSPISGHRSVSWYQQTPGQGLQFLFEYFSETQRNKGNFPGRFSGRQFSNSRSEMNVSTLELGDSALYLCASSLTGGTDGYTFGSGTRLTVV.